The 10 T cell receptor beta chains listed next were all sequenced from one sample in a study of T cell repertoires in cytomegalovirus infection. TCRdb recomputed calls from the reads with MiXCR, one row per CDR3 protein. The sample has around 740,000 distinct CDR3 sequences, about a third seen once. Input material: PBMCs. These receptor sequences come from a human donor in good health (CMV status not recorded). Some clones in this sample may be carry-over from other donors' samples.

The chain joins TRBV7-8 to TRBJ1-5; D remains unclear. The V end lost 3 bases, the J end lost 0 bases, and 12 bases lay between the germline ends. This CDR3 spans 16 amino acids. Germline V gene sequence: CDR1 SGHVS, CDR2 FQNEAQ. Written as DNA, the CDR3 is TGTGCCAGCAGCTTGGGTGTGTCAGATAGCAATCAGCCCCAGCATTTT. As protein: CASSLGVSDSNQPQHF.

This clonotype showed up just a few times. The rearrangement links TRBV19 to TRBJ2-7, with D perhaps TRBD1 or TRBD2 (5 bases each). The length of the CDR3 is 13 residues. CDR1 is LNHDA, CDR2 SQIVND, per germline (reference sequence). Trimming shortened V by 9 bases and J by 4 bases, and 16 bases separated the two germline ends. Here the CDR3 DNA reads TGTGCCAGCCGGGACCCTCCATCTTACGAGCAGTACTTC. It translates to CASRDPPSYEQYF.

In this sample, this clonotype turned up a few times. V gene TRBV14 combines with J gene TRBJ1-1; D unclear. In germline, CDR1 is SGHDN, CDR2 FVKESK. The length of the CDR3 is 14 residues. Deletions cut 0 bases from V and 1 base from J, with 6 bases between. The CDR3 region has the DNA TGTGCCAGCAGCCAAGATTGGGGGAACACTGAAGCTTTCTTT. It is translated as CASSQDWGNTEAFF.

The CDR3 protein is CSAREGETSTDTQYF. The CDR3 coding sequence is TGCAGTGCTAGAGAGGGGGAAACTAGCACAGATACGCAGTATTTT. The rearrangement uses TRBV20-1 and TRBJ2-3; D is perhaps TRBD1 or TRBD2 (5 bases each). In germline, CDR1 is DFQATT, CDR2 SNEGSKA (reference sequence). This CDR3 comprises 15 residues. The ends were cut back, 0 bases at V and 0 bases at J, with 10 bases in the middle.

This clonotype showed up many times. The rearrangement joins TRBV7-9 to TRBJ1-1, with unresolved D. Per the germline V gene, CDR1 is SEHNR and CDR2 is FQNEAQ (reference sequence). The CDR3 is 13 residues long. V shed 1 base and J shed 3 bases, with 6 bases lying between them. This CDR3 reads CASSLVGDTEAFF. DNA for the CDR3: TGTGCCAGCAGCTTAGTGGGTGACACTGAAGCTTTCTTT.

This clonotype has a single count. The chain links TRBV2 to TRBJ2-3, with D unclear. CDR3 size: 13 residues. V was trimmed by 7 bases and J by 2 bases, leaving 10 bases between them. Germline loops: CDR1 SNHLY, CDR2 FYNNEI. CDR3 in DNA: TGTGCCAGCAACTACAGACTCACAGATACGCAGTATTTT. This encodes CASNYRLTDTQYF.

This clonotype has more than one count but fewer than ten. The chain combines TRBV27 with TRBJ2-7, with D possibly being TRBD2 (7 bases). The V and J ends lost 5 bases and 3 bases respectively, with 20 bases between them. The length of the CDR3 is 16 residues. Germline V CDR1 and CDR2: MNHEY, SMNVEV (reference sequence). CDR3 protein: CASSPQDARGGYEQYF. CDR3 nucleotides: TGTGCCAGCAGTCCGCAGGACGCTAGGGGGGGCTACGAGCAGTACTTC.

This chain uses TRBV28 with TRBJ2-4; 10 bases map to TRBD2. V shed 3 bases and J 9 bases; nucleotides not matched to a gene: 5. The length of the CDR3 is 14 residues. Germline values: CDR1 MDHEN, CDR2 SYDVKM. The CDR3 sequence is CASSLVAGGSIQYF. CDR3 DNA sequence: TGTGCCAGCAGTTTGGTAGCGGGAGGCAGCATTCAGTACTTC. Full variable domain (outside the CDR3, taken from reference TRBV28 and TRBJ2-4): DVKVTQSSRYLVKRTGEKVFLECVQDMDHENMFWYRQDPGLGLRLIYFSYDVKMKEKGDIPEGYSVSREKKERFSLILESASTNQTSMYLCASSLVAGGSIQYFGAGTRLSVL.

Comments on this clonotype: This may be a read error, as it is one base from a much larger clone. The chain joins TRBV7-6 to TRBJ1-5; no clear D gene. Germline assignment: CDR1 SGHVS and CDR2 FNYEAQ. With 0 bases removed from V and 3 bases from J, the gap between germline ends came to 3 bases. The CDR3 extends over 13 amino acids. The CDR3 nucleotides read TGTGCCAGCAGCTTAGCCACCAATCAGCCCCAGCATTTT. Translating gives CASSLATNQPQHF.

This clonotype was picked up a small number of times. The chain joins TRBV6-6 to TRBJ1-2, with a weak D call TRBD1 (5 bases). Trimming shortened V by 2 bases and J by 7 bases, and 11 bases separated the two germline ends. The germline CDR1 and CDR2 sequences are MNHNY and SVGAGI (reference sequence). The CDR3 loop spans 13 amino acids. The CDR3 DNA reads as TGTGCCAGCAGTTACCTCCAGGGATCTGGCTACACCTTC. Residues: CASSYLQGSGYTF.